The source of this T cell receptor beta chain is a study of blood T cell repertoires in COVID-19. Clones were sequenced by immunoSEQ multiplex PCR, and TCRdb holds only the in-frame ones, with some missing. The sample has about 97,000 clones; about 90% are singletons. V was shortened by 4 bases and J by 5 bases, with 14 bases between the two germline ends. Germline V gene sequence: CDR1 LNHDA, CDR2 SQIVND (reference sequence). The CDR3 has 14 amino acids. Sequencing was done on a sample of peripheral blood. This clonotype was sampled from a woman between 50 and 59 years old with COVID-19, enrolled during active disease. The V gene is TRBV19, the J gene TRBJ2-5; a possible D gene is TRBD1 (5 bases). CDR3 protein: CASSSATGPETQYF. The CDR3 DNA follows: TGTGCCAGTAGTAGCGCAACAGGACCGGAGACCCAGTACTTC.